The 20 T cell receptor beta chains given below trace back to one sample, sequenced in a study of CD8 T cells in Susac syndrome. Random hexamers were used to reverse transcribe an amount of 0.5 to 1 ug RNA. TCRdb redid the calling of the immunoSEQ multiplex PCR reads with MiXCR, one entry per CDR3 protein. The table shows around 300,000 distinct CDR3 sequences, with around nine tenths occurring only once. Sequencing was carried out using CD8+ T cells from PBMCs. Receptors originate from a human donor with multiple sclerosis.

V gene TRBV30 combines with J gene TRBJ2-1; no definite D call. The CDR3 covers 13 residues. Between the trimmed V and J ends, which lost 4 bases and 5 bases, there was a span of 12 bases. Germline lookup yields CDR1 GTSNPN and CDR2 SVGIG (reference sequence). The chain's CDR3 is CAWMRGRDNEQFF. The CDR3 DNA reads as TGTGCCTGGATGAGAGGTCGGGACAATGAGCAGTTCTTC.

V usage is TRBV3-1 and J usage is TRBJ1-6, with 9 bases matching TRBD1. The CDR3 contains 16 residues. Germline V CDR1 and CDR2: LGHDT, YNNKEL (reference sequence). Losses at the gene ends were 4 bases for V and 6 bases for J; bases not matched to a gene: 7. CDR3 residues: CASSLGTGSPNSPLHF. CDR3 nucleotide sequence: TGTGCCAGCAGCCTTGGGACAGGGTCCCCTAATTCACCCCTCCACTTT.

This clonotype was seen once. The chain links TRBV6-2 or TRBV6-3 to TRBJ2-7; the D is unclear. The CDR3 is 14 amino acids. Looked up from germline, CDR1 is MNHEY and CDR2 is SVGEGT. Trimming shortened V by 2 bases and J by 2 bases, and 10 bases separated the two germline ends. The CDR3 here is CASSYRAPPYEQYF. As DNA, the CDR3 is TGTGCCAGCAGTTACAGGGCGCCTCCCTACGAGCAGTACTTC.

This chain uses TRBV20-1 with TRBJ2-3, with D perhaps matching TRBD2 (6 bases). V shed 3 bases and J shed 4 bases, with 11 bases lying between them. CDR1 is DFQATT, CDR2 SNEGSKA, per germline (reference sequence). The CDR3 sequence is 13 residues long. CDR3 sequence reads: CSASGSVADTQYF. The CDR3 DNA reads as TGCAGTGCTAGCGGGAGTGTTGCAGATACGCAGTATTTT.

The chain has TRBV7-9 and TRBJ2-4; perhaps TRBD1 as D (6 bases). This CDR3 is 14 amino acids long. Germline lookup yields CDR1 SEHNR and CDR2 FQNEAQ (reference sequence). V was shortened by 2 bases and J by 7 bases, with 12 bases between the two germline ends. This CDR3 is CASSLTGLWNIQYF. The CDR3 DNA sequence: TGTGCCAGCAGCTTAACAGGGTTGTGGAACATTCAGTACTTC.

This clonotype was picked up one time. The rearrangement uses TRBV7-2 and TRBJ2-3; 13 bases align to TRBD2. The CDR3 has 17 amino acids. The germline CDR1 and CDR2 sequences are SGHTA and FQGNSA. V shed 5 bases, J shed 2 bases, and the junction held 7 bases outside the gene matches. The DNA of the CDR3 is TGTGCCAGCAGCCCACTGACTAGCGGGGGGATCACAGATACGCAGTATTTT. Its translation is CASSPLTSGGITDTQYF.

The gene calls are TRBV14 and TRBJ2-3; TRBD2 aligns across 10 bases. The junction had 7 bases not matched to a gene; V was cut back by 4 bases and J by 6 bases. This CDR3 is built from 15 residues. Germline CDR1 and CDR2: SGHDN and FVKESK. The CDR3 spells CASSPGAGGPDTQYF. In nucleotides, the CDR3 is TGTGCCAGCAGCCCCGGAGCGGGGGGGCCGGATACGCAGTATTTT.

V gene TRBV27 combines with J gene TRBJ2-5; 9 bases are a match to TRBD2. Germline V CDR1 and CDR2: MNHEY, SMNVEV (reference sequence). The CDR3 loop spans 15 amino acids. Losses at the gene ends were 3 bases for V and 0 bases for J; bases not matched to a gene: 2. DNA of the CDR3: TGTGCCAGCAGTTTGACTAGCGGTGACCAAGAGACCCAGTACTTC. Protein: CASSLTSGDQETQYF.

This rearrangement joins TRBV11-2 to TRBJ2-3, with D tentatively TRBD2 (7 bases). Germline CDR1 and CDR2: SGHAT and FQNNGV. The CDR3 runs to 17 residues. V shed 4 bases and J shed 1 base, with 18 bases lying between them. CDR3 nucleotide sequence: TGTGCCAGCAGCTCGCCGGGGGGCGTGAGCGGCACAGATACGCAGTATTTT. It codes for CASSSPGGVSGTDTQYF.

J is TRBJ2-3 and V is TRBV20-1; 13 nucleotides line up with TRBD2. The CDR3 length is 17 residues. V lost 4 bases, J lost 0 bases, and 7 bases stayed unmatched. Per germline, CDR1 DFQATT and CDR2 SNEGSKA (reference sequence). The DNA of the CDR3 is TGCAGTGCTACAGGACTAGCGGGAGTAACTAGCACAGATACGCAGTATTTT. Protein sequence: CSATGLAGVTSTDTQYF.

This chain links TRBV6-5 with TRBJ2-6; D is perhaps TRBD1 or TRBD2 (5 bases each). CDR3 size: 17 residues. Germline CDR1 MNHEY, CDR2 SVGAGI. V was pared by 4 bases and J by 0 bases, with 13 bases between. CDR3 protein: CASSSRDRSSGANVLTF. The CDR3 coding sequence is TGTGCCAGCAGTTCCCGGGACCGGAGCTCTGGGGCCAACGTCCTGACTTTC.

CDR3 sequence reads: CASSLTAGLGYTEAFF. Here the CDR3 DNA reads TGTGCCAGCAGCTTAACGGCTGGATTGGGTTACACTGAAGCTTTCTTT. This chain joins TRBV7-3 and TRBJ1-1; D unresolved. The V gene lost 0 bases and the J gene lost 3 bases, with 14 bases spanning the gap. Germline lookup yields CDR1 SGHTA and CDR2 FQGTGA. This CDR3 has 16 residues.

CDR3 protein: CASSEEFPGTSGSYEQYF. In DNA, the CDR3 is TGTGCCAGCAGTGAAGAGTTTCCCGGGACTAGCGGGTCCTACGAGCAGTACTTC. The chain is built from TRBV6-1 and TRBJ2-7, with 12 bases lining up with TRBD2. With V trimmed by 1 base and J by 1 base, 8 bases remained unmatched. Germline V lookup: CDR1 MNHNS, CDR2 SASEGT. The CDR3 is made up of 18 amino acids.

The chain has TRBV6-2 or TRBV6-3 and TRBJ2-1, with no clear D. CDR1 and CDR2 (germline): MNHEY, SVGEGT. The CDR3 loop spans 13 amino acids. Trimming removed 6 bases at V and 8 bases at J, with 14 bases between. The CDR3 region is CASSLRSRDEQFF. The CDR3 coding sequence is TGTGCCAGCAGCCTTCGGAGTCGGGATGAGCAGTTCTTC.

This rearrangement joins TRBV27 to TRBJ2-7; tentative D call: TRBD1 (5 bases). The V end was cut by 6 bases, the J end by 6 bases, with 18 bases between. CDR3 size: 14 residues. Germline values: CDR1 MNHEY, CDR2 SMNVEV (reference sequence). The CDR3 bases are TGTGCCAGCAGCCAATGGCAGGGCTGGCGCGAGCAGTACTTC. Amino acids: CASSQWQGWREQYF.

The genes are TRBV29-1 and TRBJ2-1, with TRBD2 matching 10 bases. CDR3 length: 14 amino acids. Per the germline V gene, CDR1 is SQVTM and CDR2 is ANQGSEA. With 7 bases clipped from V and 8 bases from J, the junction kept 11 bases outside the gene matches. CDR3 sequence reads: CSASSTSGHDEQFF. The DNA of the CDR3 is TGCAGCGCTTCCTCGACTAGCGGGCATGATGAGCAGTTCTTC.

CDR3 amino acids: CSARDLTASGPYNEQFF. The CDR3 nucleotides read TGCAGTGCTAGAGATCTGACGGCTAGCGGCCCCTACAATGAGCAGTTCTTC. The rearrangement uses TRBV20-1 and TRBJ2-1; 7 bases line up with TRBD2. CDR3 length: 17 residues. CDR1 and CDR2 (germline): DFQATT, SNEGSKA (reference sequence). Losses at the gene ends were 0 bases for V and 2 bases for J; bases not matched to a gene: 10.

The CDR3 is CASSPSQRSSYEQYF. In DNA form, the CDR3 reads TGTGCCAGTAGTCCCTCACAAAGGAGCTCCTACGAGCAGTACTTC. V is TRBV19 and J is TRBJ2-7, with no clear D. Germline CDR1 reads LNHDA; CDR2 reads SQIVND (reference sequence). The CDR3 length is 15 residues. V lost 5 bases and J lost 0, with 14 bases in between.

This sequence joins TRBV29-1 and TRBJ2-7; the D gene is possibly TRBD2 (6 bases). The CDR3 is made up of 11 amino acids. Germline CDR1 SQVTM, CDR2 ANQGSEA. The V gene lost 4 bases and the J gene lost 3 bases, with 7 bases spanning the gap. The CDR3 here is CSVVEGYEQYF. CDR3 bases: TGCAGCGTTGTGGAGGGCTACGAGCAGTACTTC.

The J gene is TRBJ1-5, the V gene TRBV18, with TRBD1 matching over 7 bases. The CDR3 runs to 14 residues. Germline values: CDR1 KGHSH, CDR2 LQKENI. After removal of 2 bases from V and 6 bases from J, the junction contained 4 bases not matched to a gene. CDR3 residues: CASSPGQEIQPQHF. CDR3 DNA: TGTGCCAGCTCACCAGGACAGGAGATTCAGCCCCAGCATTTT.